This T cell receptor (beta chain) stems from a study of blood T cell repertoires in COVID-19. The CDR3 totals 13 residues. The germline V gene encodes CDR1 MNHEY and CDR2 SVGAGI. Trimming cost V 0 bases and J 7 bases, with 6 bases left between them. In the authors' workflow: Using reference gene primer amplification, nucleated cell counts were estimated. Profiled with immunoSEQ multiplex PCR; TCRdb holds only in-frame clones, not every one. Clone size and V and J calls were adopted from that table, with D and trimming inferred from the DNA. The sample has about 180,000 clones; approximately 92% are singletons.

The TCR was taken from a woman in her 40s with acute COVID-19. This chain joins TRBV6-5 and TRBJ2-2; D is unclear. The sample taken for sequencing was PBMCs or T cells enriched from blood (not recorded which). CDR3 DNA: TGTGCCAGCAGTTACTCGAGTCTCGGGGAGCTGTTTTTT. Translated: CASSYSSLGELFF.